The sequence of this T cell receptor beta chain was determined in a study of T cell changes during pregnancy in multiple sclerosis. Sequenced by immunoSEQ multiplex PCR; TCRdb stores in-frame clones only, minus some. The profile covers about 68,000 clones, with about nine tenths appearing a single time and 1.5% taken by the ten largest. Germline V gene sequence: CDR1 SQVTM, CDR2 ANQGSEA. Trimming at V came to 6 bases and at J to 3 bases, leaving 12 bases not matched to a gene. CDR3 size: 16 residues. This sample comprised peripheral blood, obtained in the third trimester of pregnancy. This chain joins TRBV29-1 and TRBJ2-2, with 8 bases aligning to TRBD2. The TCR comes from a female donor with multiple sclerosis, enrolled in a pregnancy study. The CDR3 region is CSVRRGGSLDTGELFF. In DNA form, the CDR3 reads TGCAGCGTACGTCGCGGGGGGAGTCTCGACACCGGGGAGCTGTTTTTT.